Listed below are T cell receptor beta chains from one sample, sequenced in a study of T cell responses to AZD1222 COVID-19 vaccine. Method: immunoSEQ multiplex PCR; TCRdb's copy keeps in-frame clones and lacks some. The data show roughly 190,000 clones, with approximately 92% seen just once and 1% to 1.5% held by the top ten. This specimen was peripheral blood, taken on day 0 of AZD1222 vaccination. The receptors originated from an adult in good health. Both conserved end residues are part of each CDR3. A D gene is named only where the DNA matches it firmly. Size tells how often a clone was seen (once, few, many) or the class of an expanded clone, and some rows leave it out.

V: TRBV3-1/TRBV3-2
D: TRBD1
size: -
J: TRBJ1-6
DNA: TGTGCCAGCAGCCAAGCCCCGGGACAGGGCGATTCACCCCTCCACTTT
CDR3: CASSQAPGQGDSPLHF

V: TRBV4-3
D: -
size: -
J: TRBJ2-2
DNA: TGCGCCAGCAGCCAAGATCTGAGTGGCACCGGGGAGCTGTTTTTT
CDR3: CASSQDLSGTGELFF

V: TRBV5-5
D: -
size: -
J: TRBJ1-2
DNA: TGTGCCAGCATGGGGGCAGGGGCCACGCTTTGGCATGGCTACACCTTC
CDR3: CASMGAGATLWHGYTF

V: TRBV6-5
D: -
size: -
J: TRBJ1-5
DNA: TGTGCCAGCAGCCACGACGGATATAGCAATCAGCCCCAGCATTTT
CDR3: CASSHDGYSNQPQHF

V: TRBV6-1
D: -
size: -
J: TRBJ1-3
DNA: TGTGCCAGCAGTGAACGGATTCGTGGAAACACCATATATTTT
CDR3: CASSERIRGNTIYF

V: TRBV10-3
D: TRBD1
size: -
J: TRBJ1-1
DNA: TGTGCCATTTGGACAGGGGGAGCTGAAGCTTTCTTT
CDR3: CAIWTGGAEAFF

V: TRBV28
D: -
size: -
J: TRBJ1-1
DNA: TGTGCCAGCAGACCGGGACAGAACACTGAAGCTTTCTTT
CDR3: CASRPGQNTEAFF

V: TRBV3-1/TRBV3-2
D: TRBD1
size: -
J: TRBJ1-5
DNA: TGTGCCAGCAGTTCCCAGACAGGGAAGGGACAGCCCCAGCATTTT
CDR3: CASSSQTGKGQPQHF

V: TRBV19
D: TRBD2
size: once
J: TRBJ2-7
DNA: TGTGCCAGTAGTACTGGGGGGGGCTACGAGCAGTACTTC
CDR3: CASSTGGGYEQYF

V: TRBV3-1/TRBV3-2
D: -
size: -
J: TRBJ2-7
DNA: TGTGCCAGCAGCCAAGTGGCTACTAGAACTGTTTACGAGCAGTACTTC
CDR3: CASSQVATRTVYEQYF

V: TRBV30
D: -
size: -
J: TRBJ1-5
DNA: TGTGCCTGGAGTCTGCGGGGCAGGCAGCCCCAGCATTTT
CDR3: CAWSLRGRQPQHF

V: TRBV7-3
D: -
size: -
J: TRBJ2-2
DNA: TGTGCCAGCAGCCTCGTCTCGGCGGGCGGGGAGCTGTTTTTT
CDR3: CASSLVSAGGELFF

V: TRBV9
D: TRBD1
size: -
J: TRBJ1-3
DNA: TGTGCCAGCAGCGGGAGACAGGGGAGCTCTGGAAACACCATATATTTT
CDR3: CASSGRQGSSGNTIYF

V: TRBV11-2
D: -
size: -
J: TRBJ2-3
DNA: TGTGCCAGCAGCTGGGGGCGGGGGCCCATAGATACGCAGTATTTT
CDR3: CASSWGRGPIDTQYF

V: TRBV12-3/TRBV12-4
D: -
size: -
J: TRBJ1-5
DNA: TGTGCCAGCAGTTTATATCGTCTACCCCAGCATTTT
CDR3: CASSLYRLPQHF

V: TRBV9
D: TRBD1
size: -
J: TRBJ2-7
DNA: TGTGCCAGCAGCCCCGCAGGGGGCGGCTACGAGCAGTACTTC
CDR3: CASSPAGGGYEQYF

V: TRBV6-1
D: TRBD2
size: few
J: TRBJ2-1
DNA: TGTGCCAGCAGTGGGACTAGCGGGGGACCCTTGAGCTCCTACAATGAGCAGTTCTTC
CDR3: CASSGTSGGPLSSYNEQFF

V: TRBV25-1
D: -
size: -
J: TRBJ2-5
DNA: TGTGCCAGCAGTTTAAATGGTCAGGCCCAAGAGACCCAGTACTTC
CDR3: CASSLNGQAQETQYF

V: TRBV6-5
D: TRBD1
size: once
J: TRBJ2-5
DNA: TGTGCCAGCAGAGGGGACAGGGCAGAGACCCAGTACTTC
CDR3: CASRGDRAETQYF

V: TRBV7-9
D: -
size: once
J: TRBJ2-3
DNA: TGTGCCAGCAGCTTAATAAGGTTGGCTAGCACAGATACGCAGTATTTT
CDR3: CASSLIRLASTDTQYF

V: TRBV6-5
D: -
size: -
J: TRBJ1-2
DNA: TGTGCCAGCAGTTACTCCCCCCCTTCGAGAGGTTATGGCTACACCTTC
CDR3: CASSYSPPSRGYGYTF

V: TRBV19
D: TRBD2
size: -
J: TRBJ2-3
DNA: TGTGCCAGTAGTACGTCTAGCGGGGCCAGCACAGATACGCAGTATTTT
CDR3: CASSTSSGASTDTQYF